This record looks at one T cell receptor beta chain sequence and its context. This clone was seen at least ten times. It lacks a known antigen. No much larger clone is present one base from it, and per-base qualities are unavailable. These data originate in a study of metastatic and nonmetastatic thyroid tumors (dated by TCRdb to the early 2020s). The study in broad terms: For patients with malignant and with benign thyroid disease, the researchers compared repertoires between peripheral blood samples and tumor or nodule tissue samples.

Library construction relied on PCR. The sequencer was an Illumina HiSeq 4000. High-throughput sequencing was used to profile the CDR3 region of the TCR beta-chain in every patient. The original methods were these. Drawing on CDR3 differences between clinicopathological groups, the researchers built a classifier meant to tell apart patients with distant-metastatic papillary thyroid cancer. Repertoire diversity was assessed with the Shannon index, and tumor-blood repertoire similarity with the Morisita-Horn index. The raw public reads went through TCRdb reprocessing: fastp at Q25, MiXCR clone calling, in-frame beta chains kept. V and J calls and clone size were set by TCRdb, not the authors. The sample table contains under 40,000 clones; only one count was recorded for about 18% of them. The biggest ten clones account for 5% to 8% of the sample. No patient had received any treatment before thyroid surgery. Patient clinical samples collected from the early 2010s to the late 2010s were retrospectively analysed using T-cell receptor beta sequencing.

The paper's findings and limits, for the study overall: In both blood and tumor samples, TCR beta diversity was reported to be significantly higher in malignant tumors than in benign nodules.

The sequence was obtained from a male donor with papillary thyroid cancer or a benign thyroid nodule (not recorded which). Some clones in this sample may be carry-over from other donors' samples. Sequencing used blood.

The bases read TGTGCCAGCAGTGTTCATGGAGCCGGGGAGCTGTTTTTT. Its product reads: CASSVHGAGELFF. This sequence uses TRBV2 and TRBJ2-2, with the D gene uncertain. The CDR3 has 13 amino acids, counting the end cysteine and phenylalanine. Only the CDR3 part of the read is kept: 39 bases, read in frame from the first base. V sheds 4 bases and J sheds 6 bases, leaving 9 bases between their ends. CDR1 and CDR2, per the germline V gene, are SNHLY and FYNNEI.